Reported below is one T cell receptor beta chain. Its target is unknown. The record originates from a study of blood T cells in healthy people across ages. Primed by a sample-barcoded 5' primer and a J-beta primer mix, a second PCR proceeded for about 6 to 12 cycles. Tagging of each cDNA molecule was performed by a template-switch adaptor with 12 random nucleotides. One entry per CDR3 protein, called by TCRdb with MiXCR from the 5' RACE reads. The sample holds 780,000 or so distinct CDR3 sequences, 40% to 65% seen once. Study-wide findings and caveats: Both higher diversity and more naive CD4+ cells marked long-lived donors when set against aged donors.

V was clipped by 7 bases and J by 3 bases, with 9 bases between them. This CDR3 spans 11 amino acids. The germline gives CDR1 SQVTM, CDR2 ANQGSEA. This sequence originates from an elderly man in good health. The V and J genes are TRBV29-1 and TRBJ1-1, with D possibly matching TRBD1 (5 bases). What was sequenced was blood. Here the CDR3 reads CSGRGDTEAFF. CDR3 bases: TGCAGCGGTCGGGGGGACACTGAAGCTTTCTTT.